This T cell receptor beta chain was identified in a study of T cell responses to AZD1222 COVID-19 vaccine. General study findings and limits: Nearly half of spike-specific TCRs reportedly target unmutated variant regions.

As for this clone: Its antigen is unidentified.

Repertoires were generated with immunoSEQ multiplex PCR, while TCRdb's copy carries only in-frame clones and drops some. This table has some 150,000 clones, 90% appearing once. In germline, CDR1 is SGHTA, CDR2 FQGNSA. This CDR3 has 12 amino acids. V was trimmed by 2 bases and J by 4 bases, leaving 6 bases between them. Specimen: peripheral blood, collected on day 0 of AZD1222 vaccination. This clonotype originated in an adult in good health. The chain uses TRBV7-2 and TRBJ2-7; tentatively, D is TRBD1 (6 bases). The chain's CDR3 is CASSLQGYEQYF. CDR3 bases: TGTGCCAGCAGCTTACAGGGGTACGAGCAGTACTTC.